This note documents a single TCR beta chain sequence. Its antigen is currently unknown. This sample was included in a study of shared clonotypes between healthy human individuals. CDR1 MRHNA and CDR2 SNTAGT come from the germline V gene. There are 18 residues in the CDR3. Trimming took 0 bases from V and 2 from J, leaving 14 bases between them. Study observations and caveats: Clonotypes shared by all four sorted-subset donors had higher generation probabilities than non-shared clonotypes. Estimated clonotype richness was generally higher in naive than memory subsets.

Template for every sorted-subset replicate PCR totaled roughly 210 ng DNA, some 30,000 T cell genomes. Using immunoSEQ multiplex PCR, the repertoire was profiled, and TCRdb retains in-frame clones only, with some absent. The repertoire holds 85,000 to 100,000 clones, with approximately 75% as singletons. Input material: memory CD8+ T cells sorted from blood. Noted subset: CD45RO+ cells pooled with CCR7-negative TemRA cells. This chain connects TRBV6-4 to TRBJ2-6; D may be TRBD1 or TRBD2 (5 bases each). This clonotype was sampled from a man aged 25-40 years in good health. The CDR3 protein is CASSDSSRGAPGANVLTF. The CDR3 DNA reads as TGTGCCAGCAGTGACTCGAGTAGAGGGGCCCCTGGGGCCAACGTCCTGACTTTC.